A single count supports the clone carrying this TCR beta chain. This sample stems from a study of T cells in localized non-small cell lung cancer. Only in-frame clones appear in the TCRdb table, and some are missing; sequencing was by immunoSEQ multiplex PCR. The table has 7,000 to 9,000 clones, approximately 93% seen once. V dropped 4 bases and J dropped 4 bases, with 15 bases sitting between them. This CDR3 spans 14 amino acids. Germline V gene sequence: CDR1 SGDLS, CDR2 YYNGEE. The source of this sequence is a woman aged 40-69 years with stage I lung adenocarcinoma. The chain has TRBV9 and TRBJ2-7; D perhaps matches TRBD2 (6 bases). The sequenced sample was peripheral blood, obtained before any cancer treatment. The CDR3 DNA follows: TGTGCCAGCAGCCTGGGACTCCCAGGTTACGAGCAGTACTTC. As protein: CASSLGLPGYEQYF.